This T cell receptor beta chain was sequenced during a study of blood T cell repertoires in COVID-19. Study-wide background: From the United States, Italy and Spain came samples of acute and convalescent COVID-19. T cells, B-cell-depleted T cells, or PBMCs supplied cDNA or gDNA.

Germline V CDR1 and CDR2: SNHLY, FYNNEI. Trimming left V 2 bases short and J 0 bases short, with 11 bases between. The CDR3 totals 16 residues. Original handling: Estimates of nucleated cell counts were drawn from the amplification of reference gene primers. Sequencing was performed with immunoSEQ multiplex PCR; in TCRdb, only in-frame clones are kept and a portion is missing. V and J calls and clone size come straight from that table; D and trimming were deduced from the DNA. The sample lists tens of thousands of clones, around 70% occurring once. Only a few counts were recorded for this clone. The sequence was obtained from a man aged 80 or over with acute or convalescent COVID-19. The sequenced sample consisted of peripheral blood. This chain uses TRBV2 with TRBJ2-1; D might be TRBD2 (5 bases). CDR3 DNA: TGTGCCAGCAGTGAACGGCGGGCTACCTCCTACAATGAGCAGTTCTTC. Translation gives CASSERRATSYNEQFF.